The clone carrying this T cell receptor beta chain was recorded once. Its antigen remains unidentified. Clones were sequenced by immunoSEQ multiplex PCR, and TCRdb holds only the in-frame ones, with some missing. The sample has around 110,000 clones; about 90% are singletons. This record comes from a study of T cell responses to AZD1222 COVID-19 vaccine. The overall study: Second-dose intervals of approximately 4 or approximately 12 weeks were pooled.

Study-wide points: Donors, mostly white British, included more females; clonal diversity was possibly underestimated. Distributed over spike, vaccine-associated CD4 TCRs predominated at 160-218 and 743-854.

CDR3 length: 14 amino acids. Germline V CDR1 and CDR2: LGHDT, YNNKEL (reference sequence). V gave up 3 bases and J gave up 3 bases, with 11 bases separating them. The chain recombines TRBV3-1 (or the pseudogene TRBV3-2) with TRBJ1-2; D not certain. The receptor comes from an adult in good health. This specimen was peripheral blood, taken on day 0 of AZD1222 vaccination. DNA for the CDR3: TGTGCCAGCAGCCACGGCGGGCGCGACTATGGCTACACCTTC. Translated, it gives CASSHGGRDYGYTF.